This TCR beta chain comes out of a study of blood T cell repertoires in COVID-19. Whole-study context: Acute-phase and convalescent COVID-19 samples originated in the United States, Italy and Spain. Sample material is recorded as cDNA or gDNA derived from T cells, B-cell-depleted T cells, or PBMCs.

Original data processing: By means of reference gene primer amplification, nucleated cell counts were estimated. Using immunoSEQ multiplex PCR, the repertoire was profiled, and TCRdb retains in-frame clones only, with some absent. V and J calls and clone size are those listed in that table; D and trimming were worked out from the DNA. The repertoire consists of roughly 55,000 clones, with about 86% occurring once and the leading ten covering about 12%. Only one count was recorded for this clone. CDR3 size: 15 residues. With 4 bases removed from V and 2 bases from J, the gap between germline ends came to 12 bases. Per the germline V gene, CDR1 is LNHDA and CDR2 is SQIVND (reference sequence).

The chain carries TRBV19 and TRBJ1-3, with D possibly being TRBD1 (5 bases). This clonotype was obtained from a man in his 70s with active COVID-19. Sequencing input: peripheral blood. The CDR3 sequence: CASSTSGQAGNTIYF. CDR3 in DNA: TGTGCCAGTAGTACCTCAGGGCAAGCTGGAAACACCATATATTTT.